This is a list of T cell receptor beta chains from one sample in a study of blood T cell repertoires in COVID-19. Generated by immunoSEQ multiplex PCR, the TCRdb table keeps only in-frame clones and is missing some. The repertoire consists of approximately 300,000 clones, with approximately 83% occurring once and the leading ten covering roughly 4%. Sequenced material: PBMCs or T cells enriched from blood (not recorded which). The source of these receptors is a woman aged 25 to 39 who had recovered from COVID-19. The CDR3 runs from the conserved cysteine through the conserved F or W. The D gene is left open where the match is weak. Clone size is given for some rows only: seen once, a few or many times, or a class if the clone is expanded.

CDR3 DNA | CDR3 protein | V gene | clone size | J gene | D gene
TGTGCCTGGAGTCCAACCGACTATCTTGGGGAGACCCAGTACTTC | CAWSPTDYLGETQYF | TRBV30 | - | TRBJ2-5 | -
TGCAGTGCTAGTATCCGCGGACAGCCTTATAGCAATCAGCCCCAGCATTTT | CSASIRGQPYSNQPQHF | TRBV20-1 | - | TRBJ1-5 | -
TGCGCCAGCAGCCCCACCCGGGACAGGGTTCTCGGCGAGCAGTACTTC | CASSPTRDRVLGEQYF | TRBV4-1 | - | TRBJ2-7 | TRBD1
TGTGCCACTTCCCTGGAGGAGGGAGCCCCTTCATATGGCTACACCTTC | CATSLEEGAPSYGYTF | TRBV2 | few | TRBJ1-2 | -
TGCAGCGTTGAAGACACTGGGACAGCCTATGGCTACACCTTC | CSVEDTGTAYGYTF | TRBV29-1 | - | TRBJ1-2 | TRBD1
TGTGCCAGCTCCCACTCCGACTCCTATAATTCACCCCTCCACTTT | CASSHSDSYNSPLHF | TRBV18 | - | TRBJ1-6 | -
TGTGCCGCGACGTGGAGCTATGGCTACACCTTC | CAATWSYGYTF | TRBV28 | few | TRBJ1-2 | -
TGTGCCAGCATCAAGACAGGCGGATCACCCCTCCACTTT | CASIKTGGSPLHF | TRBV12-3/TRBV12-4 | once | TRBJ1-6 | -
TGTGCCAGCAGCTTGCGTCCTCCCTACGAGCAGTACTTC | CASSLRPPYEQYF | TRBV5-5 | - | TRBJ2-7 | -
TGTGCCAGTAGTCCGGGGATAGAAGGCTACACCTTC | CASSPGIEGYTF | TRBV19 | - | TRBJ1-2 | -
TGTGCCAGCAGCTTGATGAGTAGCGGTGAAATTATTTCCTACGAGCAGTACTTC | CASSLMSSGEIISYEQYF | TRBV5-4 | few | TRBJ2-7 | -
TGTGCCAGCAGCGATCGCAATGAGCAGTTCTTC | CASSDRNEQFF | TRBV9 | - | TRBJ2-1 | -
TGTGCCAGCAGCTTGATTGGAGGTAACTATGGCTACACCTTC | CASSLIGGNYGYTF | TRBV7-2 | - | TRBJ1-2 | -
TGTGCCAGCAGTTTAGGCAGGGTAGAAACTGAAGCTTTCTTT | CASSLGRVETEAFF | TRBV28 | - | TRBJ1-1 | -
TGTGCCAGCAGCACCCCAGGGGAGTTGGGTCAGCCCCAGCATTTT | CASSTPGELGQPQHF | TRBV7-9 | once | TRBJ1-5 | -
TGTGCCAGCAGCTTCGGACAGGGGAACTACGAGCAGTACTTC | CASSFGQGNYEQYF | TRBV11-2 | - | TRBJ2-7 | TRBD1
TGTGCCAGCAGTTTATCGGACAGGGGGCGCACTGAAGCTTTCTTT | CASSLSDRGRTEAFF | TRBV28 | - | TRBJ1-1 | TRBD1
TGTGCCAGCAGTTTAATGCGGGAAAAGCAGTTCTTC | CASSLMREKQFF | TRBV28 | few | TRBJ2-1 | -
TGTGCCAGCAGCTTCGGGACTACAGAAACCTACGAGCAGTACTTC | CASSFGTTETYEQYF | TRBV11-2 | - | TRBJ2-7 | TRBD2
TGTGCCTGGAGTGGGGGACAGGGTAGCACAGATACGCAGTATTTT | CAWSGGQGSTDTQYF | TRBV30 | - | TRBJ2-3 | TRBD1
TGTGCCAGCAGCTACCCCAAGCGGGACTCCTACAATGAGCAGTTCTTC | CASSYPKRDSYNEQFF | TRBV5-4 | - | TRBJ2-1 | TRBD2
TGTGCCAGCAGTTTATCAGGCGGGTTTTCCCTGGGGGGTCAGCCCCAGCATTTT | CASSLSGGFSLGGQPQHF | TRBV27 | - | TRBJ1-5 | -
TGCGCCAGCAGTGATGCGGAAATGACGCCCCAGCATTTT | CASSDAEMTPQHF | TRBV10-2 | few | TRBJ1-5 | -
TGCGCCAGCAGCCCACAGACAGGGGAGCACGAGCAGTACTTC | CASSPQTGEHEQYF | TRBV5-1 | - | TRBJ2-7 | TRBD1
TGTGCCAGTAGCCCTGAGGGGGCAGGGCTGGCGGACGAGCAGTACTTC | CASSPEGAGLADEQYF | TRBV19 | - | TRBJ2-7 | TRBD1
TGTGCCAGCAGCGGCAGGGGCGAAGGCTACACCTTC | CASSGRGEGYTF | TRBV7-9 | once | TRBJ1-2 | -
TGTGCCAGCAGCCGAACAGGGGCTCTTAGAAACACCATATATTTT | CASSRTGALRNTIYF | TRBV5-4 | - | TRBJ1-3 | TRBD1
TGTGCCAGCAGCTTAGATGGGGACAGGGGCCGATCCTACGAGCAGTACTTC | CASSLDGDRGRSYEQYF | TRBV7-9 | - | TRBJ2-7 | TRBD1
TGTGCCAGCAGTTCCACCCCGACACATTCTGGAAACACCATATATTTT | CASSSTPTHSGNTIYF | TRBV6-5 | once | TRBJ1-3 | -
TGCAGTGCTAGCGGGGGGCGGGGGCAGTACTTC | CSASGGRGQYF | TRBV20-1 | - | TRBJ2-7 | -
TGTGCCAGCAGCTTCTTCGTCACAGGGGCCACCTATGGCTACACCTTC | CASSFFVTGATYGYTF | TRBV28 | - | TRBJ1-2 | TRBD1
TGTGCCATCAGTGATCCGCGTGCGACTAGCGTTTACAATGAGCAGTTCTTC | CAISDPRATSVYNEQFF | TRBV10-3 | - | TRBJ2-1 | TRBD2
TGTGCCACCAGCAGAGATACCAGGGAGGGAGGAGGCTACACCTTC | CATSRDTREGGGYTF | TRBV15 | - | TRBJ1-2 | -
TGTGCCATCAGTGAGATGAGCGGCAGAGATTATGGCTACACCTTC | CAISEMSGRDYGYTF | TRBV10-3 | - | TRBJ1-2 | -
TGTGCCAGCAGCCTTACCAGGGGGGAGGGAAACACCATATATTTT | CASSLTRGEGNTIYF | TRBV4-2 | few | TRBJ1-3 | TRBD1
TGTGCCATCACGGGGGGACAGGGTGCAGATACGCAGTATTTT | CAITGGQGADTQYF | TRBV10-3 | - | TRBJ2-3 | TRBD1
TGTGCCACCAGCAGAGTACAGGGTGGGGGCACTGAAGCTTTCTTT | CATSRVQGGGTEAFF | TRBV15 | - | TRBJ1-1 | -
TGTGCCAGCAGGAAAGAGGGGGTCACTGAAGCTTTCTTT | CASRKEGVTEAFF | TRBV12-3/TRBV12-4 | few | TRBJ1-1 | -
TGTGCCACCAGTGATACAGGGGCCCAGCATTTT | CATSDTGAQHF | TRBV24-1 | - | TRBJ1-5 | TRBD1
TGTGCCAGCAGCCAAGATCTCGTAGCGGGACCCGGGGAGCTGTTTTTT | CASSQDLVAGPGELFF | TRBV3-1/TRBV3-2 | - | TRBJ2-2 | TRBD2
TGTGCCAGCAGCTTGGTGACAGGGGGCAAGAACGAGCAGTACTTC | CASSLVTGGKNEQYF | TRBV5-6 | - | TRBJ2-7 | TRBD1
TGTGCCAGCAGCCCGAGAGTAGCGGGAGGACAAGAGACCCAGTACTTC | CASSPRVAGGQETQYF | TRBV7-6 | once | TRBJ2-5 | TRBD2
TGTGCCAGCAGTCCGCCGGGGACTGTCTCCTACGAGCAGTACTTC | CASSPPGTVSYEQYF | TRBV28 | - | TRBJ2-7 | -
TGTGCCAGCTCACCGGGGGGGGGCTCCTACAATGAGCAGTTCTTC | CASSPGGGSYNEQFF | TRBV18 | - | TRBJ2-1 | TRBD2
TGTGCCAGTTTCCCCGGGAGTTTAGGGGCGGTGAACACTGAAGCTTTCTTT | CASFPGSLGAVNTEAFF | TRBV28 | - | TRBJ1-1 | -